These 9 T cell receptor beta chains share one sample of origin, sequenced in a study of T cells in Graves' hyperthyroidism and ophthalmopathy. Using RNA transcripts as the source, TCR beta CDR3 regions were amplified. First-round RT-PCR targeting the TCR CDR3 was performed with the HTBI primer set. TCRdb passed the multiplex PCR reads through MiXCR, listing each CDR3 protein once. The profile shows roughly 500,000 distinct CDR3 sequences, around 50% of them singletons. Sequencing input: peripheral blood or thyroid tissue (not recorded which). Source of these receptors: an adult woman with Graves' disease, either hyperthyroidism or ophthalmopathy (not recorded which).

This clonotype has at least ten counts. The gene calls are TRBV15 and TRBJ1-5; TRBD1 matches at 12 bases. With 5 bases clipped from V and 5 bases from J, the junction kept 1 base outside the gene matches. CDR3 size: 14 residues. Germline V gene sequence: CDR1 LNHNV, CDR2 YYDKDF (reference sequence). CDR3 DNA sequence: TGTGCCACCAGCCGGGACAGGGGGCATCAGCCCCAGCATTTT. Translating it yields CATSRDRGHQPQHF.

V is TRBV20-1 and J is TRBJ1-5; D is unresolved. In germline, CDR1 is DFQATT, CDR2 SNEGSKA (reference sequence). Deletions cut 4 bases from V and 0 bases from J, with 10 bases between. The CDR3 totals 14 residues. As DNA, the CDR3 is TGCAGTGCTACCCGGACTGCTAGCAATCAGCCCCAGCATTTT. Its translation: CSATRTASNQPQHF.

This clonotype showed up many times. The rearrangement uses TRBV12-3 or TRBV12-4 and TRBJ2-5; weak D call: TRBD1 (6 bases). Trimming stripped 6 bases from V and 3 bases from J, with 11 bases between. This CDR3 region has 13 residues. The DNA for the CDR3 is TGTGCCAGCAGCCCAAACAGGGAAGAGACCCAGTACTTC. Its protein product is CASSPNREETQYF.

This clonotype was seen a handful of times. V and J are TRBV5-5 and TRBJ2-2, with D tentatively TRBD1 (5 bases). CDR1 is SGHKS, CDR2 YYEKEE, per germline (reference sequence). The CDR3 spans 16 residues. V lost 6 bases, J lost 4 bases, and 19 bases lay in between. CDR3 in DNA: TGTGCCAGCAACCTATACGTCCGACAGAGCACCGGGGAGCTGTTTTTT. Protein product: CASNLYVRQSTGELFF.

This clonotype came up a few times. The rearrangement joins TRBV19 to TRBJ1-1, with D perhaps TRBD1 (5 bases). Germline V gives CDR1 LNHDA, CDR2 SQIVND (reference sequence). With 3 bases removed from V and 1 base from J, the gap between germline ends came to 9 bases. There are 14 residues in the CDR3. The CDR3 DNA follows: TGTGCCAGTAGTATTTGGCAGGGGAACACTGAAGCTTTCTTT. Its translation: CASSIWQGNTEAFF.

This clonotype was counted at least ten times. The V call is TRBV15, the J call TRBJ2-7, with TRBD2 matching over 9 bases. V was clipped by 6 bases and J by 3 bases; unmatched bases: 18. Germline V gene sequence: CDR1 LNHNV, CDR2 YYDKDF (reference sequence). This CDR3 spans 18 amino acids. Written as DNA, the CDR3 is TGTGCCACCAGTACCCTTGGCGGAGCGGGAGGTAACGACTACGAGCAGTACTTC. It specifies CATSTLGGAGGNDYEQYF.

Worth noting for this clonotype: This may be a read error: a much more frequent sequence differs by one nucleotide. The rearrangement joins TRBV5-1 to TRBJ2-7; no reliable D call. This CDR3 comprises 15 residues. Per the germline V gene, CDR1 is SGHRS and CDR2 is YFSETQ. The V gene lost 0 bases and the J gene lost 2 bases, with 12 bases spanning the gap. CDR3 residues: CASSLDLRIPYEQYF. DNA for the CDR3: TGCGCCAGCAGCTTGGACCTAAGGATCCCCTACGAGCAGTACTTC. Supplemented by reference TRBV5-1 and TRBJ2-7, the full variable domain reads KAGVTQTPRYLIKTRGQQVTLSCSPISGHRSVSWYQQTPGQGLQFLFEYFSETQRNKGNFPGRFSGRQFSNSRSEMNVSTLELGDSALYLCASSLDLRIPYEQYFGPGTRLTVT.

The genes are TRBV24-1 and TRBJ2-5; 7 bases are shared with TRBD1. The CDR3 is made up of 16 amino acids. J was trimmed by 2 bases and V by 6 bases; bases with no gene match: 11. Per germline, CDR1 KGHDR and CDR2 SFDVKD. In DNA, the CDR3 is TGTGCCACCAGTCAAACTAGACAGGGTGCGCAAGAGACCCAGTACTTC. Protein: CATSQTRQGAQETQYF.

This clonotype was detected a few times. The V gene is TRBV7-7, the J gene TRBJ2-2; D unresolved. Trimming removed 8 bases from V and 6 bases from J, with 13 bases in between. CDR1 SSHAT and CDR2 FNYEAQ come from the germline V gene (reference sequence). The CDR3 extends over 13 amino acids. The CDR3 DNA follows: TGTGCCAGCTCTCGAGGCGCGGCCGGGGAGCTGTTTTTT. It codes for CASSRGAAGELFF.